This section outlines one TCR beta chain sequence together with its context. Its specificity is not known. The data belong to a study of cytomegalovirus exposure and HLA in healthy donors. Primers for the PCR totalled 60 Vbeta and 13 Jbeta. Generated by immunoSEQ multiplex PCR, the TCRdb table keeps only in-frame clones and is missing some. The sample lists some 150,000 clones, roughly 70% occurring once. CDR1 is WSHSY, CDR2 SAAADI, per germline. V was pared by 6 bases and J by 7 bases, with 3 bases of the junction left unmatched. The CDR3 loop spans 13 amino acids. Whole-study results and caveats: Previous analysis showed most TCR beta V segments were productive about 87% or about 30% of the time. Some segments of the V type, notably TRBV6-2 and TRBV6-3, were excluded as indistinguishable. In a later analysis, V- and J-gene trimming of beta chains associated with a DCLRE1C missense variant, replicated independently.

The V call is TRBV10-2, the J call TRBJ2-1, with 10 nucleotides matching TRBD2. The sample was PBMCs. This clonotype was obtained from a man aged 55 to 69 in good health and CMV-seronegative. The CDR3 nucleotides are TGCGCCAGCAGGCCGGGACTAGCGAATGAGCAGTTCTTC. Translated, it gives CASRPGLANEQFF.